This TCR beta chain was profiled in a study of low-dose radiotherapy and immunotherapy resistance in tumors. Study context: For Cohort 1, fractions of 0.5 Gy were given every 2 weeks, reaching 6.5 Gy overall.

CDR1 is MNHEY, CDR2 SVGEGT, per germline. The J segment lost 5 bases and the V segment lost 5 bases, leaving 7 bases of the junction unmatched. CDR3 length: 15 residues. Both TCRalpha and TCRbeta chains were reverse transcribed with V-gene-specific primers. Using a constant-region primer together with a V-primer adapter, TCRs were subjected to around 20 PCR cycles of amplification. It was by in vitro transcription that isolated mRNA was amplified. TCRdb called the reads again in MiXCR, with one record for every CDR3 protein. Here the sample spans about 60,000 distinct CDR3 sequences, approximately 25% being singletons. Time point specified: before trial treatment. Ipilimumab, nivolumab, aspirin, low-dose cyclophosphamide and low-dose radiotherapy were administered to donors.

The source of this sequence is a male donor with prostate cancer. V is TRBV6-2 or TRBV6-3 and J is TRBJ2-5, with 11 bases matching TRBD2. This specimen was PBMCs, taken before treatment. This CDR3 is CASSELAGAGETQYF. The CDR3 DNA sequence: TGTGCCAGCAGTGAACTAGCGGGGGCAGGGGAGACCCAGTACTTC.